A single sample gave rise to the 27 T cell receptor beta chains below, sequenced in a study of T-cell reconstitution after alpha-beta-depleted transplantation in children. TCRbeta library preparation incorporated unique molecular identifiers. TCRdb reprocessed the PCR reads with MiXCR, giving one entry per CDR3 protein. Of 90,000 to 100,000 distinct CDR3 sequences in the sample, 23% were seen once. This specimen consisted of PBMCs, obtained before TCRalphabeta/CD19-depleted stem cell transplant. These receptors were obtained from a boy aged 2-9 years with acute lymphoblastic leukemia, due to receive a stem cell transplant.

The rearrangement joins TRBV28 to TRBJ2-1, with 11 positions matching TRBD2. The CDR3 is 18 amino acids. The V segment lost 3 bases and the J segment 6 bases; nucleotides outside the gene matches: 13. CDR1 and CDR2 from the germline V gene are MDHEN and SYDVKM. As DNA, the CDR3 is TGTGCCAGCAGTTTTCCCAACCTACTAGCGGGAGCTGGCAATGAGCAGTTCTTC. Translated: CASSFPNLLAGAGNEQFF.

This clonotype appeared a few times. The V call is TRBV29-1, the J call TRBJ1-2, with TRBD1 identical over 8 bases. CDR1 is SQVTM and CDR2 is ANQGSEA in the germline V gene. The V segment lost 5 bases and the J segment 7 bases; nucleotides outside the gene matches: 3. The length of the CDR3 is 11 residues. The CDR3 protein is CSVRQGSGYTF. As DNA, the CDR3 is TGCAGCGTTCGACAGGGGTCTGGCTACACCTTC.

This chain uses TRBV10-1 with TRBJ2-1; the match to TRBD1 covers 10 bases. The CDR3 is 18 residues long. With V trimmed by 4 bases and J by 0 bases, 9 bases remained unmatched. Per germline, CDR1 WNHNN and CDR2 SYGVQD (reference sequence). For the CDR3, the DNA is TGCGCCAGCAGTGTCGGGACAGGGGCTACAAGCTCCTACAATGAGCAGTTCTTC. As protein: CASSVGTGATSSYNEQFF.

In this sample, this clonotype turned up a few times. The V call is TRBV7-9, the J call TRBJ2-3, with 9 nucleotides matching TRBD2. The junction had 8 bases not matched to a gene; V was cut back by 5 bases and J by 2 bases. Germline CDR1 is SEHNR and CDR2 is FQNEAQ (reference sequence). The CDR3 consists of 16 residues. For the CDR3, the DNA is TGTGCCAGCAGCCCATCCGGGACTAGCAACACAGATACGCAGTATTTT. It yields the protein CASSPSGTSNTDTQYF. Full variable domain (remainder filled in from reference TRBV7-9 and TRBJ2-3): DTGVSQNPRHKITKRGQNVTFRCDPISEHNRLYWYRQTLGQGPEFLTYFQNEAQLEKSRLLSDRFSAERPKGSFSTLEIQRTEQGDSAMYLCASSPSGTSNTDTQYFGPGTRLTVL.

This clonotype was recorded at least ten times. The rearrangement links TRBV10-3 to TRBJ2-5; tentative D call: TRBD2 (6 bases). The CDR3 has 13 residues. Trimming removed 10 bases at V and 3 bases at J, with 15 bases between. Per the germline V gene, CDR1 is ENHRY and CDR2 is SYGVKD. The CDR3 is CATRDGTEETQYF. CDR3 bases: TGTGCCACCCGCGATGGGACTGAAGAGACCCAGTACTTC.

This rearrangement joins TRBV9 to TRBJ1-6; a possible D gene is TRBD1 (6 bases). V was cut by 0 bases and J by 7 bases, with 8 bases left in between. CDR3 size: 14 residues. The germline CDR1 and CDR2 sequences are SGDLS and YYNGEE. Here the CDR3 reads CASSVADSNSPLHF. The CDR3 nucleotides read TGTGCCAGCAGCGTAGCGGACAGCAATTCACCCCTCCACTTT.

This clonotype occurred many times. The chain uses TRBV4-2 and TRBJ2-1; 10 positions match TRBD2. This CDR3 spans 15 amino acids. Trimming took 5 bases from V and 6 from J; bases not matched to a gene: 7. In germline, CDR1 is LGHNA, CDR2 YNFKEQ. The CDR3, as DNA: TGTGCCAGCAGCGGAAGGACTAGCGGAGTCAATGAGCAGTTCTTC. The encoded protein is CASSGRTSGVNEQFF.

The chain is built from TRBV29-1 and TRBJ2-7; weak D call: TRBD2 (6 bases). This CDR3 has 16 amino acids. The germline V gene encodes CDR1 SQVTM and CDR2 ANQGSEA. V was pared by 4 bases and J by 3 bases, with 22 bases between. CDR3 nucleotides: TGCAGCGTTGTAGCTGTAGATCGGGGGAGATTCTACGAGCAGTACTTC. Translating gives CSVVAVDRGRFYEQYF.

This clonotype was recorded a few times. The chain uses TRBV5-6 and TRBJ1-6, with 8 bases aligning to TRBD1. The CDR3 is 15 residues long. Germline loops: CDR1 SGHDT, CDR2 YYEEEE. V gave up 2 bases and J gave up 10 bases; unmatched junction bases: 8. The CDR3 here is CASSLGQGIGSPLHF. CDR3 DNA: TGTGCCAGCAGCTTAGGACAGGGTATCGGCTCACCCCTCCACTTT.

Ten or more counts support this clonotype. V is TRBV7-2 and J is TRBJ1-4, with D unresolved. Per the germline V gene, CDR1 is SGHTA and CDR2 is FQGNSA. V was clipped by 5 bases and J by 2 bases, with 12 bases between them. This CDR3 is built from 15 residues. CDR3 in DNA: TGTGCCAGCAGCCCACGGAGCGCGACTAATGAAAAACTGTTTTTT. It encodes CASSPRSATNEKLFF.

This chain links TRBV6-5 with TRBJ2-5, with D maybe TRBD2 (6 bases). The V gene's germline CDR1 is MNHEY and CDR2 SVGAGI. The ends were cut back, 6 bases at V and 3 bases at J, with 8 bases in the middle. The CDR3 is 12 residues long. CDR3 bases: TGTGCCAGCAGGCGCGGGGAAGAGACCCAGTACTTC. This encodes CASRRGEETQYF.

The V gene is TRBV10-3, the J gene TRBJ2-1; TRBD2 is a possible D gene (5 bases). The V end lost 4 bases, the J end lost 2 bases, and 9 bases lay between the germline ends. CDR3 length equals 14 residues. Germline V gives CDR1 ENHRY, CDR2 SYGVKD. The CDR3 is CAISGTSAYNEQFF. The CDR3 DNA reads TGTGCCATCAGTGGAACTAGTGCCTACAATGAGCAGTTCTTC.

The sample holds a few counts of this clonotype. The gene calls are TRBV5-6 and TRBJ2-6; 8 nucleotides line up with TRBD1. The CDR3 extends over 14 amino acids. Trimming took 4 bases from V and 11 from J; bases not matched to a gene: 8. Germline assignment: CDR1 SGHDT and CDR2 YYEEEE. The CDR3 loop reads CASSEPDRGHVLTF. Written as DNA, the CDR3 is TGTGCCAGCAGCGAACCAGACAGGGGACACGTCCTGACTTTC.

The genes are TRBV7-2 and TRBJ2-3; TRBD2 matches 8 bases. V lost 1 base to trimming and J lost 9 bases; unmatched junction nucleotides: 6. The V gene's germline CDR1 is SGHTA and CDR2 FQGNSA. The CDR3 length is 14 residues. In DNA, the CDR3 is TGTGCCAGCAGCTTAGTGATAGCGGGGCCAACGCAGTATTTT. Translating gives CASSLVIAGPTQYF.

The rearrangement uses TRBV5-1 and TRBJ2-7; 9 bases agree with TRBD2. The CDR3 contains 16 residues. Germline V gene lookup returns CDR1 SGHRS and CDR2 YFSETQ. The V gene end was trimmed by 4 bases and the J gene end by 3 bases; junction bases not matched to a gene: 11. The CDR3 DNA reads TGCGCCAGCAGCCAAGAGACTAGCGGAGTCGGCTACGAGCAGTACTTC. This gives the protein CASSQETSGVGYEQYF.

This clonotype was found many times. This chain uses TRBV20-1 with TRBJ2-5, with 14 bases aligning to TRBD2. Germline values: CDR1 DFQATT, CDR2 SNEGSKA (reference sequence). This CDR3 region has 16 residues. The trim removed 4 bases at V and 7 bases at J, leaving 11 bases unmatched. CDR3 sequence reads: CSATAIMTSGRGTQYF. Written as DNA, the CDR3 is TGCAGTGCTACCGCCATCATGACTAGCGGGAGGGGGACCCAGTACTTC.

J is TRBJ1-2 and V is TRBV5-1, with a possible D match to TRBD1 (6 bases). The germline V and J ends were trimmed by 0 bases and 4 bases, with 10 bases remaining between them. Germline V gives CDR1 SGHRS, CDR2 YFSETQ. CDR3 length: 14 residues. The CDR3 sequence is CASSLGGRGYGYTF. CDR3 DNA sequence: TGCGCCAGCAGCTTGGGGGGGCGCGGCTATGGCTACACCTTC.

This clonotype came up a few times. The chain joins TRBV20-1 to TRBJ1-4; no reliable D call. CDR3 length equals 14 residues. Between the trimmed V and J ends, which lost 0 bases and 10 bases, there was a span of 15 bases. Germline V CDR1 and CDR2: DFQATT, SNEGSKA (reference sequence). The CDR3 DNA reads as TGCAGTGCTAGAGATGATACCCCCGGCGGAAAACTGTTTTTT. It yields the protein CSARDDTPGGKLFF.

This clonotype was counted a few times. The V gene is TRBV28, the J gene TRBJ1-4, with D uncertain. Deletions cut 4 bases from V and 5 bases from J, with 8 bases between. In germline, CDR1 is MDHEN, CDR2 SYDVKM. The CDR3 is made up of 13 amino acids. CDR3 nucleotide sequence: TGTGCCAGCAGTTACCCCCTCAATGAAAAACTGTTTTTT. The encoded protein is CASSYPLNEKLFF.

The CDR3 sequence is CASRKQGRSSGNTIYF. CDR3 DNA sequence: TGTGCCAGCAGAAAACAGGGGCGATCCTCTGGAAACACCATATATTTT. The chain recombines TRBV7-2 with TRBJ1-3; TRBD1 agrees at 7 bases. The CDR3 runs to 16 residues. Germline CDR1 reads SGHTA; CDR2 reads FQGNSA. The V gene end was trimmed by 6 bases and the J gene end by 0 bases; junction bases not matched to a gene: 8.

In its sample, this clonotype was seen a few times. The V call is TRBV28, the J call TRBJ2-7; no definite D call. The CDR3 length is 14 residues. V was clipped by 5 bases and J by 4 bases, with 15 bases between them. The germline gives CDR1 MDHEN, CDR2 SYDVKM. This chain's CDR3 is CASSNGVEWYEQYF. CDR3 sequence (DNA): TGTGCCAGCAGTAATGGAGTAGAGTGGTACGAGCAGTACTTC.

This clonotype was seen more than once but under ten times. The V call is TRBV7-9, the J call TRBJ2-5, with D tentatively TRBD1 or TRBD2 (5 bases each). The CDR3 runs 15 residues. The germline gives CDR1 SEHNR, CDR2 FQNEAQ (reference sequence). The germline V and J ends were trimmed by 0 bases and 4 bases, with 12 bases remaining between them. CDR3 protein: CASSLASGTRETQYF. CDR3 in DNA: TGTGCCAGCAGCTTAGCATCAGGGACCAGAGAGACCCAGTACTTC.

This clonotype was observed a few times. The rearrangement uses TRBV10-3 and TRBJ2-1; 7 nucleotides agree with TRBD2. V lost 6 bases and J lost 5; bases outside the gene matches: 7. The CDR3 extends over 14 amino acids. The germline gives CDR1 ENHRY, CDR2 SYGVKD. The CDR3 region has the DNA TGTGCCATCAGGGAGACGGGAGGAAACAATGAGCAGTTCTTC. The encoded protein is CAIRETGGNNEQFF.

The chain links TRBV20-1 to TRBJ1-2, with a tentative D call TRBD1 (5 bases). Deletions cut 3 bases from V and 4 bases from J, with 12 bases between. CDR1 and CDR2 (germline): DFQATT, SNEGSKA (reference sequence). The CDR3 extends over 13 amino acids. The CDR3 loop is CSASGRVGYGYTF. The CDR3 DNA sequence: TGCAGTGCTAGCGGCAGGGTGGGCTATGGCTACACCTTC.

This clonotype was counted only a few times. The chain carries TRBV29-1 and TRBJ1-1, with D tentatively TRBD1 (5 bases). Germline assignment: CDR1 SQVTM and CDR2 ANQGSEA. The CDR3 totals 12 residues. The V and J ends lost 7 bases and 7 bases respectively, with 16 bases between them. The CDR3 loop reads CSATDTRNEAFF. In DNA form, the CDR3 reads TGCAGCGCCACGGACACCAGAAATGAAGCTTTCTTT.

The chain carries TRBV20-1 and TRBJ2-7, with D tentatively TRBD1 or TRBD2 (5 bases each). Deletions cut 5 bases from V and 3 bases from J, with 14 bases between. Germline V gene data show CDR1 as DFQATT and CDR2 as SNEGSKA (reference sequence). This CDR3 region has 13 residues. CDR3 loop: CSAGTGRYYEQYF. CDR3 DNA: TGCAGTGCTGGGACCGGACGGTACTACGAGCAGTACTTC.

CDR3: CAISEVRGSGQFF. The CDR3 bases are TGTGCCATCAGTGAGGTACGGGGCTCCGGGCAGTTCTTC. V is TRBV10-3 and J is TRBJ2-1, with D tentatively TRBD1 or TRBD2 (5 bases each). Germline V gene data show CDR1 as ENHRY and CDR2 as SYGVKD. The germline V and J ends were trimmed by 2 bases and 12 bases, with 14 bases remaining between them. CDR3 length: 13 amino acids.